The 13 T cell receptor beta chains below come from one sample, sequenced in a study of blood T cell repertoires in COVID-19. Sequenced by immunoSEQ multiplex PCR; TCRdb stores in-frame clones only, minus some. The repertoire includes about 180,000 clones, 70% to 90% of them detected once, and under 4.5% sits in the top ten. The sample taken for sequencing was peripheral blood. The origin of the receptors is a woman aged 25 to 39 with acute or convalescent COVID-19.

V is TRBV10-3 and J is TRBJ2-2; a possible D gene is TRBD2 (6 bases). V shed 8 bases and J shed 7 bases, with 11 bases lying between them. Germline V gene data show CDR1 as ENHRY and CDR2 as SYGVKD. This CDR3 has 12 residues. CDR3: CAIGGAVGELFF. In nucleotides, the CDR3 is TGTGCCATCGGAGGGGCCGTCGGGGAGCTGTTTTTT.

This clone was counted a single time. Here the CDR3 reads CASSLNSGGQGFGYTF. The CDR3 DNA reads as TGCGCCAGCAGCTTGAACTCTGGGGGACAGGGTTTTGGCTACACCTTC. This chain connects TRBV5-1 to TRBJ1-2, with 9 bases lining up with TRBD1. The junction had 11 bases not matched to a gene; V was cut back by 1 base and J by 7 bases. CDR1 and CDR2 from the germline V gene are SGHRS and YFSETQ. CDR3 length: 16 amino acids.

The V gene is TRBV28, the J gene TRBJ2-7, with TRBD2 matching 7 bases. This CDR3 has 17 amino acids. Germline V gene lookup returns CDR1 MDHEN and CDR2 SYDVKM. Trimming cost V 8 bases and J 0 bases; bases outside gene matches: 16. The CDR3 here is CASPPGSSGFVSYEQYF. The CDR3 DNA is TGTGCCAGCCCCCCAGGTTCTAGCGGTTTCGTCTCCTACGAGCAGTACTTC. Combining the CDR3 with reference TRBV28 and TRBJ2-7 gives the whole variable domain DVKVTQSSRYLVKRTGEKVFLECVQDMDHENMFWYRQDPGLGLRLIYFSYDVKMKEKGDIPEGYSVSREKKERFSLILESASTNQTSMYLCASPPGSSGFVSYEQYFGPGTRLTVT.

The chain carries TRBV2 and TRBJ2-3, with TRBD2 matching over 7 bases. Germline CDR1 is SNHLY and CDR2 is FYNNEI. Trimming cost V 6 bases and J 4 bases; bases outside gene matches: 13. The CDR3 loop spans 16 amino acids. For the CDR3, the DNA is TGTGCCAGCAGCCCTTTTAGAAGCGGGGTGGCAGATACGCAGTATTTT. Residues: CASSPFRSGVADTQYF.

V is TRBV7-2 and J is TRBJ2-3, with a possible D match to TRBD2 (5 bases). Germline V gene sequence: CDR1 SGHTA, CDR2 FQGNSA. The CDR3 is 14 amino acids. Deletions cut 1 base from V and 11 bases from J, with 16 bases between. Here the CDR3 reads CASSLGAEPEGQYF. CDR3 nucleotides: TGTGCCAGCAGCTTAGGTGCCGAGCCCGAGGGGCAGTATTTT.

The gene calls are TRBV28 and TRBJ2-7, with a weak D call TRBD1 (6 bases). The CDR3 is 13 residues long. CDR1 and CDR2 from the germline V gene are MDHEN and SYDVKM. V lost 5 bases to trimming and J lost 5 bases, with 13 bases between them. The CDR3 loop is CASSIGGTNEQYF. The CDR3 nucleotides are TGTGCCAGCAGTATAGGGGGTACCAACGAGCAGTACTTC.

The chain employs TRBV12-5 and TRBJ1-3, with D perhaps TRBD1 (5 bases). CDR3 length equals 16 residues. The germline V gene encodes CDR1 LGHNT and CDR2 FRNRAP. V dropped 0 bases and J dropped 2 bases, with 11 bases sitting between them. Here the CDR3 DNA reads TGTGCTAGTGGTTTGGTACTGGGAGGGGCTGGAAACACCATATATTTT. Amino acids: CASGLVLGGAGNTIYF.

V is TRBV6-5 and J is TRBJ2-5; D gene uncertain. Trimming took 7 bases from V and 0 from J, leaving 9 bases between them. The CDR3 is 13 amino acids. Germline values: CDR1 MNHEY, CDR2 SVGAGI. CDR3 nucleotides: TGTGCCAGCACCGTTCTGTACCAAGAGACCCAGTACTTC. Protein: CASTVLYQETQYF.

This sequence joins TRBV14 and TRBJ1-2; D is undetermined. The CDR3 totals 12 residues. Trimming took 2 bases from V and 1 from J, leaving 2 bases between them. Germline CDR1 reads SGHDN; CDR2 reads FVKESK. The CDR3, as DNA: TGTGCCAGCAGCCAATATAACTATGGCTACACCTTC. Translating it yields CASSQYNYGYTF.

V usage is TRBV2 and J usage is TRBJ2-3; D is ambiguous. This CDR3 has 14 residues. V was cut by 1 base and J by 4 bases, with 9 bases left in between. Germline lookup yields CDR1 SNHLY and CDR2 FYNNEI. The CDR3 nucleotides are TGTGCCAGCAGTGAAGGTTTCCTCCCAGATACGCAGTATTTT. Translated, it gives CASSEGFLPDTQYF.

The chain has TRBV29-1 and TRBJ2-7; 12 positions match TRBD2. The CDR3 loop spans 14 amino acids. Per the germline V gene, CDR1 is SQVTM and CDR2 is ANQGSEA. The V gene end was trimmed by 7 bases and the J gene end by 3 bases; junction bases not matched to a gene: 7. CDR3 sequence (DNA): TGCAGCGGGATAACTAGCGGGGGGAACTACGAGCAGTACTTC. Encoded protein: CSGITSGGNYEQYF.

The CDR3 coding sequence is TGTGCCAGCAGTGAGGCGAAAAGCGGGAGGGCCGGGGTTTGGGAGCAGTTCTTC. This encodes CASSEAKSGRAGVWEQFF. This chain connects TRBV6-1 to TRBJ2-1, with 10 bases matching TRBD2. Germline lookup yields CDR1 MNHNS and CDR2 SASEGT. V was clipped by 3 bases and J by 10 bases; unmatched bases: 18. The CDR3 extends over 18 amino acids.

In its sample, this clone was seen once. This chain joins TRBV19 and TRBJ1-2; D unresolved. CDR3 length: 14 residues. Germline assignment: CDR1 LNHDA and CDR2 SQIVND (reference sequence). V shed 9 bases and J shed 7 bases, with 21 bases lying between them. CDR3 sequence: CASRIGEETFGYTF. CDR3 sequence (DNA): TGTGCCAGCCGAATCGGGGAGGAGACCTTTGGCTACACCTTC.